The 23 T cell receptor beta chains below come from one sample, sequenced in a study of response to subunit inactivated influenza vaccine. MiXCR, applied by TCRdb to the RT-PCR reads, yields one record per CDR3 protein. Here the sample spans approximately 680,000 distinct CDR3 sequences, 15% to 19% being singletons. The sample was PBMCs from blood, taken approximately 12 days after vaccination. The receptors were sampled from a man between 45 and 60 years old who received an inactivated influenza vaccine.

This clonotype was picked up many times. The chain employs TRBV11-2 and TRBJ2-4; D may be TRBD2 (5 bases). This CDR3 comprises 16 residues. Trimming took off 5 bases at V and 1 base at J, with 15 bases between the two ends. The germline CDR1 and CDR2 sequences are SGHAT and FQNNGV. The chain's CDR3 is CASSPQPGVAKNIQYF. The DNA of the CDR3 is TGTGCCAGCAGCCCACAACCCGGGGTCGCCAAAAACATTCAGTACTTC.

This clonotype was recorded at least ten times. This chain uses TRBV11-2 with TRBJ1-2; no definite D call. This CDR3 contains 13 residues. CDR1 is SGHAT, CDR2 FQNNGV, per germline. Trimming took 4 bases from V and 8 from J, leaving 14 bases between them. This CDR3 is CASSSDGNRGYTF. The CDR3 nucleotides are TGTGCCAGCAGCTCAGACGGGAATCGCGGCTACACCTTC. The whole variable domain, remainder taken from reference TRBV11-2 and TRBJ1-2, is EAGVAQSPRYKIIEKRQSVAFWCNPISGHATLYWYQQILGQGPKLLIQFQNNGVVDDSQLPKDRFSAERLKGVDSTLKIQPAKLEDSAVYLCASSSDGNRGYTFGSGTRLTVV.

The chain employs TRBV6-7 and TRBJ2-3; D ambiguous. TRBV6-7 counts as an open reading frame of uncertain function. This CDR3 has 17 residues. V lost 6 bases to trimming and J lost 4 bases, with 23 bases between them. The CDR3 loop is CASRPMTFPNLPDTQYF. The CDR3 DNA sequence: TGTGCCAGCAGACCGATGACCTTCCCGAATTTACCAGATACGCAGTATTTT.

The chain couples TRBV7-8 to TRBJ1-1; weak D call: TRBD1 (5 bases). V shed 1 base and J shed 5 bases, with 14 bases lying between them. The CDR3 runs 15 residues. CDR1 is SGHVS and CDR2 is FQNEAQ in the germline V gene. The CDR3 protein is CASSLGGTLGTEAFF. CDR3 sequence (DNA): TGTGCCAGCAGCTTAGGGGGGACTCTTGGGACTGAAGCTTTCTTT.

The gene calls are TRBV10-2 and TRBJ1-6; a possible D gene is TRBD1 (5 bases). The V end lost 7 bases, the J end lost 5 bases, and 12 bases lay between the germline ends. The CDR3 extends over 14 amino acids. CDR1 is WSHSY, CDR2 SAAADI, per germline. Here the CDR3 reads CASKGQGNNSPLHF. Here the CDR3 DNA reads TGCGCCAGCAAAGGGCAGGGCAATAATTCACCCCTCCACTTT.

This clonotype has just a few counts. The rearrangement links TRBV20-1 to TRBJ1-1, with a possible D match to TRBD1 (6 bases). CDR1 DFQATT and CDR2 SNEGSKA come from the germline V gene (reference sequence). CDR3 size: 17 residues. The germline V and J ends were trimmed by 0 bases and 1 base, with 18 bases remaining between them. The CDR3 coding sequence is TGCAGTGCTAGAGATGGTTTGGGGGGGCTAGGGAACACTGAAGCTTTCTTT. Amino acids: CSARDGLGGLGNTEAFF.

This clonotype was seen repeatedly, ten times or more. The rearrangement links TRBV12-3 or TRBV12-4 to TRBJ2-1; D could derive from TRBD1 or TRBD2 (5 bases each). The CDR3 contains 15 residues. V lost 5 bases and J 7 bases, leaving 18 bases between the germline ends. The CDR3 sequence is CASSPIGTRTNEQFF. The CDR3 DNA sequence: TGTGCCAGCAGTCCAATCGGGACGCGAACGAATGAGCAGTTCTTC.

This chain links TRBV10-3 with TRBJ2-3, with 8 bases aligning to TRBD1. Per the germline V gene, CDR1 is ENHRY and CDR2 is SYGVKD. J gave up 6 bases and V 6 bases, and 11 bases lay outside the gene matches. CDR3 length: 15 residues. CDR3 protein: CAIRGQEENYDTQYF. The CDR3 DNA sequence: TGTGCCATCAGGGGACAGGAGGAGAATTATGATACGCAGTATTTT.

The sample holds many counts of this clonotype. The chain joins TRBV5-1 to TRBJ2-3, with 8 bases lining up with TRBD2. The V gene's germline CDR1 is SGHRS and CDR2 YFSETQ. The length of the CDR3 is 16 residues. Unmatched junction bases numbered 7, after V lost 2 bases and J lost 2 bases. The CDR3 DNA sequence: TGCGCCAGCAGCTTTAGGACTAGCAGTTACACAGATACGCAGTATTTT. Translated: CASSFRTSSYTDTQYF.

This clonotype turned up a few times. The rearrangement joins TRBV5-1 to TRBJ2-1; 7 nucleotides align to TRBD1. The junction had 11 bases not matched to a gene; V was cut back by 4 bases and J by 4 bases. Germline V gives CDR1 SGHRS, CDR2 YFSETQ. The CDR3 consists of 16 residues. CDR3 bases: TGCGCCAGCAGCCGGGGACCGGGACAGTCATACAATGAGCAGTTCTTC. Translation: CASSRGPGQSYNEQFF.

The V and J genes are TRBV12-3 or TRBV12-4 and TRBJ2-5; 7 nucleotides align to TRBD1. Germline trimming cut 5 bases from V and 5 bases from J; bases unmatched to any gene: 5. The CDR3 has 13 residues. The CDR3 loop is CASSGTTGETQYF. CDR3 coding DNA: TGTGCCAGCAGTGGCACGACAGGGGAGACCCAGTACTTC.

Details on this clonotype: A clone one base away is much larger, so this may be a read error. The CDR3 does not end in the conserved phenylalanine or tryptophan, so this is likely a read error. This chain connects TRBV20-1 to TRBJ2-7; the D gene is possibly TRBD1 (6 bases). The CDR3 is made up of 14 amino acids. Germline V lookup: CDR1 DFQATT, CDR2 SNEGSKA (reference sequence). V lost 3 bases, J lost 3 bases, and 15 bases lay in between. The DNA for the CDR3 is TGCAGTGCTAGGGGGGCTCCCGGGCACTACGAGCAGTACATC. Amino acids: CSARGAPGHYEQYI.

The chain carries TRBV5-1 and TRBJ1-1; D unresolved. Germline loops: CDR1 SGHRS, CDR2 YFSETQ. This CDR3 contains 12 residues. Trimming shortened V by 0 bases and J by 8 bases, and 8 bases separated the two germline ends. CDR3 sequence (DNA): TGCGCCAGCAGCTTGGAGGCAACAGAAGCTTTCTTT. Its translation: CASSLEATEAFF.

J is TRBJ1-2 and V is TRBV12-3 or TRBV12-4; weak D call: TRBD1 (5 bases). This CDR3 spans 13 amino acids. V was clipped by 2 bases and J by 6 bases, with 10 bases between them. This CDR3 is CASSLRSGDGYTF. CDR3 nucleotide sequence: TGTGCCAGCAGTTTACGCTCGGGGGATGGCTACACCTTC.

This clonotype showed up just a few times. CDR3 residues: CASSPGYQGAGTDTQYF. DNA for the CDR3: TGTGCCAGCAGCCCGGGTTATCAGGGGGCAGGGACAGATACGCAGTATTTT. This rearrangement joins TRBV5-6 to TRBJ2-3; 8 bases fit TRBD1. The CDR3 is made up of 17 amino acids. The germline V gene encodes CDR1 SGHDT and CDR2 YYEEEE. The V gene end was trimmed by 4 bases and the J gene end by 3 bases; junction bases not matched to a gene: 13.

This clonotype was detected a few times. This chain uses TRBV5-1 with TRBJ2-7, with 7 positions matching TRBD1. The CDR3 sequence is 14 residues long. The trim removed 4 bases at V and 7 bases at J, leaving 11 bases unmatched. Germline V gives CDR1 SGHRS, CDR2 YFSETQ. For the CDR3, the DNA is TGCGCCAGCAGCCAAGCTACAGGGGATGGGGAGCAGTACTTC. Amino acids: CASSQATGDGEQYF.

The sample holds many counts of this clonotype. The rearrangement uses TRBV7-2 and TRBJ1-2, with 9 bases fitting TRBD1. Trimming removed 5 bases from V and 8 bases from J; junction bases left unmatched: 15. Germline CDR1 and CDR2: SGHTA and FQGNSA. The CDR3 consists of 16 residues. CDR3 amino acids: CASSGSGTGLTRGYTF. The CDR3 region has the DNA TGTGCCAGCAGCGGCTCCGGGACAGGGCTAACTCGGGGCTACACCTTC.

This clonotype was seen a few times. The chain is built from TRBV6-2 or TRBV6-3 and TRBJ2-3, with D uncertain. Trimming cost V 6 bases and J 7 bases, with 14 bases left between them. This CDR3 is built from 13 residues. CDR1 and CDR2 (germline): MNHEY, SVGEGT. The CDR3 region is CASSQDPNYTQYF. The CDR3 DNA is TGTGCCAGCAGCCAGGACCCGAATTATACGCAGTATTTT.

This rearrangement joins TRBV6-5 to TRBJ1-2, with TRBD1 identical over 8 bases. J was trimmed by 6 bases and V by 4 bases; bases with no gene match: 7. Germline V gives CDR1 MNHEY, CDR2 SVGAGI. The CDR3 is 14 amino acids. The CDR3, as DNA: TGTGCCAGCAGTTCCCCAGACAGGGGCCATGGCTACACCTTC. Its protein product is CASSSPDRGHGYTF.

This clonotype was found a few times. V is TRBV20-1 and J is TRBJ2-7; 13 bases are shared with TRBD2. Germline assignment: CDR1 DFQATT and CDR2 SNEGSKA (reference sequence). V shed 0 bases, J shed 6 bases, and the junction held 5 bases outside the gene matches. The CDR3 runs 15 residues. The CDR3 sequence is CSARDGLAGAGEQYF. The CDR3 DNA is TGCAGTGCTAGAGATGGACTAGCGGGAGCGGGCGAGCAGTACTTC.

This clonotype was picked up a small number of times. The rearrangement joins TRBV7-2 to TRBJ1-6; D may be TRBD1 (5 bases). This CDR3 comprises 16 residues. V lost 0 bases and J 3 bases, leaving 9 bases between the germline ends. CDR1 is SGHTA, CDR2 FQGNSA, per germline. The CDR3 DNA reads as TGTGCCAGCAGCTTAGCAGGGGCCATCTATAATTCACCCCTCCACTTT. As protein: CASSLAGAIYNSPLHF.

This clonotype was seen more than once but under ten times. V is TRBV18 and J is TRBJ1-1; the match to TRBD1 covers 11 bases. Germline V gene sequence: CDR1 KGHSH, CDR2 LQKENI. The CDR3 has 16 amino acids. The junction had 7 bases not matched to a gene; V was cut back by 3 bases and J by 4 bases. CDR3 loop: CASSPQPGTGGTEAFF. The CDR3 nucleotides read TGTGCCAGCTCACCTCAACCCGGGACAGGGGGCACTGAAGCTTTCTTT.

The CDR3 nucleotides read TGTGCCAGCAGTCCGGGACAGGGGATGGATTCACCCCTCCACTTT. This gives the protein CASSPGQGMDSPLHF. V is TRBV12-3 or TRBV12-4 and J is TRBJ1-6; 10 bases map to TRBD1. V was clipped by 5 bases and J by 8 bases; unmatched bases: 6. CDR3 length: 15 residues.